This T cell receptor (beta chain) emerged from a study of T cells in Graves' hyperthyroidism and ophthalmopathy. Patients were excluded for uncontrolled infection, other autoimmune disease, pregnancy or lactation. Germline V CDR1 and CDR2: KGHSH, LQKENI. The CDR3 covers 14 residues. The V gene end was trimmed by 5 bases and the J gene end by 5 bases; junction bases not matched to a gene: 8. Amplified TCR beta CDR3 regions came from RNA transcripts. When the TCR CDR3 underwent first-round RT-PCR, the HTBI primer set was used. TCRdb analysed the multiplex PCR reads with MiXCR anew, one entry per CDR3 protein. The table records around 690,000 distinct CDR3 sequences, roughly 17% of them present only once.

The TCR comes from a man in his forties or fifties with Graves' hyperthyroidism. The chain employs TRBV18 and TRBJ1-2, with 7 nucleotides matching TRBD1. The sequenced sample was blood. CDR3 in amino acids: CASSRDGQAYGYTF. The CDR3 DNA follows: TGTGCCAGCTCAAGGGATGGACAGGCGTATGGCTACACCTTC.